Below are 2 T cell receptor beta chains sequenced from a single sample in a study of T cells after yellow fever vaccination. TCRdb redid the calling of the 5' RACE reads with MiXCR, one entry per CDR3 protein. The sample includes 620,000 or so distinct CDR3 sequences, about 15% seen only once; the top ten take around 16%. This sample comprised PBMCs, obtained around 5 days after the first yellow fever vaccination. The receptor source for this set is a man younger than 35 who received the YFV17D yellow fever vaccine.

The rearrangement joins TRBV28 to TRBJ2-2, with 7 nucleotides matching TRBD2. The germline CDR1 and CDR2 sequences are MDHEN and SYDVKM. V gave up 6 bases and J gave up 0 bases; unmatched junction bases: 7. The CDR3 runs to 16 residues. CDR3 amino acids: CASSRRGVSNTGELFF. The CDR3 nucleotides are TGTGCCAGCAGCCGTCGGGGGGTCTCGAACACCGGGGAGCTGTTTTTT.

This clonotype was observed a handful of times. The J gene is TRBJ2-1, the V gene TRBV12-3 or TRBV12-4; TRBD2 agrees at 8 bases. This CDR3 is 16 amino acids long. V lost 3 bases to trimming and J lost 3 bases; unmatched junction nucleotides: 7. CDR3 in DNA: TGTGCCAGCAGTTTGCGTAGCGGGGCCTTCTACAATGAGCAGTTCTTC. Protein product: CASSLRSGAFYNEQFF.